This T cell receptor beta chain was sequenced for a study of blood T cells in healthy people across ages. Study-wide findings and caveats: Naive CD4+ cell counts and diversity both ran higher in long-lived than in aged donors.

Of note for this clonotype: No antigen is known for it.

Between the trimmed V and J ends, which lost 5 bases and 6 bases, there was a span of 12 bases. CDR1 and CDR2 (germline): SGHTA, FQGTGA. This CDR3 contains 13 residues. A J-beta primer mix and a sample-barcoded 5' primer were used in a second PCR of about 7 to 12 cycles. TCRdb itself ran the 5' RACE reads through MiXCR, one entry per CDR3 protein. The repertoire holds about 720,000 distinct CDR3 sequences, with about a fifth as singletons. This TCR came from a man aged 70 or older in good health. Source material: blood. The chain joins TRBV7-3 to TRBJ2-3; no reliable D call. CDR3 protein: CASSQPSADTQYF. Written as DNA, the CDR3 is TGTGCCAGCAGCCAGCCATCGGCTGATACGCAGTATTTT.